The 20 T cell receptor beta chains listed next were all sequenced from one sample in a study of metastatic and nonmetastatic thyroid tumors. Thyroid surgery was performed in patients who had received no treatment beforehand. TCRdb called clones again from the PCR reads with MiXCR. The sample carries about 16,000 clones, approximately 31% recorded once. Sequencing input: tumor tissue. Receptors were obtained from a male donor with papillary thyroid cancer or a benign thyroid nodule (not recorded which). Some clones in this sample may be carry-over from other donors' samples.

The CDR3 loop is CASSSGTHSYEQYF. The CDR3 DNA sequence: TGTGCCAGCAGTTCCGGGACTCACTCCTACGAGCAGTACTTC. The chain is built from TRBV12-3 or TRBV12-4 and TRBJ2-7, with a tentative D call TRBD2 (6 bases). The CDR3 loop spans 14 amino acids. V lost 4 bases and J lost 0, with 10 bases in between.

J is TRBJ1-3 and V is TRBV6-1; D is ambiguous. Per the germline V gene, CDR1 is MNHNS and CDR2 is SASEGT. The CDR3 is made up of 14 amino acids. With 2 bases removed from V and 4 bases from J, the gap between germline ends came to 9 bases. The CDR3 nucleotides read TGTGCCAGCAGTGAACTGGGATTCGGAAACACCATATATTTT. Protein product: CASSELGFGNTIYF.

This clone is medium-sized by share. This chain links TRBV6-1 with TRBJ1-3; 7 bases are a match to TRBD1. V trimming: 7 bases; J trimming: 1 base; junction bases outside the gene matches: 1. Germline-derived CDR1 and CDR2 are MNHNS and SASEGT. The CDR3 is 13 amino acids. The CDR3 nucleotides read TGTGCCAGCAAACAGGGGTCTGGAAACACCATATATTTT. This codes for CASKQGSGNTIYF.

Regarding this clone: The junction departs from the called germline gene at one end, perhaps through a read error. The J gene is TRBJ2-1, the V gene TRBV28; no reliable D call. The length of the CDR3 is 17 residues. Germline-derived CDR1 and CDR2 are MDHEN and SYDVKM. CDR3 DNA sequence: TGTGCCAGCAAAAGGAAAGGGCGCGTGGGGTTATACAAGGAGCAGTTCTTC. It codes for CASKRKGRVGLYKEQFF.

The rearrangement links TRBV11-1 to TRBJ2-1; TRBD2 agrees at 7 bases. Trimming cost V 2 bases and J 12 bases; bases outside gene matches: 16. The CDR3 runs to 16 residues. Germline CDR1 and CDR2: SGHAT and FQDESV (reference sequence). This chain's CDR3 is CASSLRLAGGIDGQFF. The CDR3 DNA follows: TGTGCCAGCAGCTTAAGACTAGCTGGGGGTATAGATGGGCAGTTCTTC.

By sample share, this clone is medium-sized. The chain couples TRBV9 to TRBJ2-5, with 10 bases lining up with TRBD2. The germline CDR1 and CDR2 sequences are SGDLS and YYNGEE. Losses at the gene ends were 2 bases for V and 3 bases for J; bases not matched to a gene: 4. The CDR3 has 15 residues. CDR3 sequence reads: CASSVQAGGEETQYF. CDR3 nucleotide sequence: TGTGCCAGCAGCGTCCAAGCGGGGGGGGAAGAGACCCAGTACTTC.

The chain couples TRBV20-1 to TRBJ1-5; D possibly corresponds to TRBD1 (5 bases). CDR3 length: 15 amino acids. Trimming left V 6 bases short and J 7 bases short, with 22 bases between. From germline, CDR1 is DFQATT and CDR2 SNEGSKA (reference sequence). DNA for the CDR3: TGCAGTGCCCTAAACCGGGATCGGGGGTACCAGCCCCAGCATTTT. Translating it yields CSALNRDRGYQPQHF.

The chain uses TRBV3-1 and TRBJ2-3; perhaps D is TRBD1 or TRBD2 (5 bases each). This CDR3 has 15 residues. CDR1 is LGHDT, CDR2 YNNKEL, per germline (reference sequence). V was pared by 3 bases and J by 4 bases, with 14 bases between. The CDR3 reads CASSHRTGAPDTQYF. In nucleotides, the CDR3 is TGTGCCAGCAGCCACAGGACCGGGGCCCCAGATACGCAGTATTTT.

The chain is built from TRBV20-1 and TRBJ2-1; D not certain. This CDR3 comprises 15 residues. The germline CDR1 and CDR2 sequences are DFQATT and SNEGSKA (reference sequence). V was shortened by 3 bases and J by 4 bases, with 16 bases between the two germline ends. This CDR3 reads CSASKTSLLYNEQFF. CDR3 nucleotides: TGCAGTGCTAGTAAGACAAGTCTCCTATACAATGAGCAGTTCTTC.

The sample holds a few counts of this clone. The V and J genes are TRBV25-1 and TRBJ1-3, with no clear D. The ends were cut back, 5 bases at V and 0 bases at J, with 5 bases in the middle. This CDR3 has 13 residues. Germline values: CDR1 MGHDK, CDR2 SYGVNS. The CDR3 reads CASSPYSGNTIYF. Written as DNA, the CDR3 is TGTGCCAGCAGTCCCTACTCTGGAAACACCATATATTTT.

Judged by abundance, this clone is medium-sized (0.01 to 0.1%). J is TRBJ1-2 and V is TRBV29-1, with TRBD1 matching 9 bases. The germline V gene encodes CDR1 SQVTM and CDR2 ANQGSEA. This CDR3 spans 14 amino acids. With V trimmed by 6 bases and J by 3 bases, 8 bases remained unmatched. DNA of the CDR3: TGCAGCGTAGCCGGACAGGGGAAGGACTATGGCTACACCTTC. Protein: CSVAGQGKDYGYTF.

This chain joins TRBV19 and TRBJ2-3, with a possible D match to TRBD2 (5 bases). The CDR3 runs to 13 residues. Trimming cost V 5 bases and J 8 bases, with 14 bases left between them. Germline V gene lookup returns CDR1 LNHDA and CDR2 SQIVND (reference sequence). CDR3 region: CASSGKLVSTQYF. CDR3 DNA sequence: TGTGCCAGTAGTGGGAAACTAGTATCTACGCAGTATTTT. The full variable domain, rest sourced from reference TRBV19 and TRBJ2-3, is DGGITQSPKYLFRKEGQNVTLSCEQNLNHDAMYWYRQDPGQGLRLIYYSQIVNDFQKGDIAEGYSVSREKKESFPLTVTSAQKNPTAFYLCASSGKLVSTQYFGPGTRLTVL.

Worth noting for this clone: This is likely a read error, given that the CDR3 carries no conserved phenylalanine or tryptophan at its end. CDR3 region: CASSDGRATDTQYC. The CDR3 nucleotides read TGTGCCAGCAGTGACGGGCGGGCCACAGATACGCAGTATTGT. The rearrangement uses TRBV6-4 and TRBJ2-3; D might be TRBD2 (5 bases). Trimming took 2 bases from V and 2 from J, leaving 8 bases between them. Germline CDR1 reads MRHNA; CDR2 reads SNTAGT. The CDR3 has 14 residues.

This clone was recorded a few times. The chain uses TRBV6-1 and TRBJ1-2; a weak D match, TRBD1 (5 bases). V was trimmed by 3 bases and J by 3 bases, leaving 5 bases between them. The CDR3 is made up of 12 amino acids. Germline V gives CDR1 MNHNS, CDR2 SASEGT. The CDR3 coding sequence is TGTGCCAGCAGTGACAGGGACTATGGCTACACCTTC. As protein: CASSDRDYGYTF.

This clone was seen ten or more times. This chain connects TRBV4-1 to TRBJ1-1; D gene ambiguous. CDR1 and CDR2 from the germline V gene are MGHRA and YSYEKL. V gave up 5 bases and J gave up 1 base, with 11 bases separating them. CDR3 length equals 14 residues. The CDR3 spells CASSSLEGNTEAFF. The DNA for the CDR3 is TGCGCCAGCAGCTCTTTAGAGGGGAACACTGAAGCTTTCTTT.

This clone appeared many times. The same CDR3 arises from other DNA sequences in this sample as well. The CDR3 DNA reads as TGTGCCAGCAGTTTAGCGGGGGCGCGGAATCAGCCCCAGCATTTT. The encoded protein is CASSLAGARNQPQHF. The rearrangement links TRBV28 to TRBJ1-5; weak D call: TRBD1 (6 bases). CDR3 size: 15 residues. The germline V gene has CDR1 MDHEN and CDR2 SYDVKM. The V and J ends lost 2 bases and 4 bases respectively, with 12 bases between them.

The CDR3 DNA follows: TGTGCCTGGAATACTGCATATGGCTACACCTTC. It encodes CAWNTAYGYTF. The chain links TRBV30 to TRBJ1-2; D call uncertain. The ends were cut back, 4 bases at V and 5 bases at J, with 8 bases in the middle. The CDR3 runs 11 residues. CDR1 is GTSNPN and CDR2 is SVGIG in the germline V gene (reference sequence).

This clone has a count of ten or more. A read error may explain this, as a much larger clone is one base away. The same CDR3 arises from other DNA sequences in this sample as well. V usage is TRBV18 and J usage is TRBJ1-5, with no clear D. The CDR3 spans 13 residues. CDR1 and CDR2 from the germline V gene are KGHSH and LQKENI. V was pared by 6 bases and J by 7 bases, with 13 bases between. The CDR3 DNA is TGTGCCAGCTCGCCAAGGGAATTCCAGCCCCAGCATTTT. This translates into CASSPREFQPQHF.

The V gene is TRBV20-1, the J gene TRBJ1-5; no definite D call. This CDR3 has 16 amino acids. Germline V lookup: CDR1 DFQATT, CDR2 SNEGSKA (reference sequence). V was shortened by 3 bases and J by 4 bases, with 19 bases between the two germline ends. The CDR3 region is CSASCRGAITNQPQHF. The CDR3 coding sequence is TGCAGTGCTAGTTGCCGTGGAGCGATTACTAATCAGCCCCAGCATTTT.

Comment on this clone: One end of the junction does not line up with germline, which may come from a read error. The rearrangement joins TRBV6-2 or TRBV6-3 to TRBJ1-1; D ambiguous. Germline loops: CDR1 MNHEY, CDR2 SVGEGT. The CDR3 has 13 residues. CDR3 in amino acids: CASSLRWSTEAIF. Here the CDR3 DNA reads TGTGCCAGCAGTTTGCGGTGGTCCACTGAAGCTATCTTT.